The 31 T cell receptor beta chains below were found in one sample sequenced in a study of T cell repertoires in cytomegalovirus infection. TCRdb reprocessed the reads via MiXCR and lists one record per CDR3 protein. The sample lists roughly 990,000 distinct CDR3 sequences; 30% to 40% were seen once. What these receptors recognize is not known. The sample was cultured CD8+ T cells from PBMCs, taken from culture after CMV antigen stimulation. These receptors all stem from a human donor in good health (CMV status not recorded). Some clones in this sample may be carry-over from other donors' samples.

This clonotype was found many times. This chain connects TRBV7-2 to TRBJ1-5; weak D call: TRBD1 (5 bases). The CDR3 is 16 residues long. V was clipped by 1 base and J by 2 bases, with 12 bases between them. From germline, CDR1 is SGHTA and CDR2 FQGNSA. Written as DNA, the CDR3 is TGTGCCAGCAGCTTAGGTGGACTAGGGGGCAATCAGCCCCAGCATTTT. The encoded protein is CASSLGGLGGNQPQHF.

This clonotype was seen a handful of times. The CDR3 protein is CSVLSGGASDTQYF. CDR3 nucleotides: TGCAGCGTCCTTAGCGGGGGGGCGTCAGATACGCAGTATTTT. The chain recombines TRBV29-1 with TRBJ2-3; 11 positions match TRBD2. CDR1 SQVTM and CDR2 ANQGSEA come from the germline V gene. J gave up 4 bases and V 6 bases, and 6 bases lay outside the gene matches. This CDR3 region has 14 residues.

This rearrangement joins TRBV28 to TRBJ2-3; no firm D call. With 6 bases removed from V and 4 bases from J, the gap between germline ends came to 14 bases. Germline-derived CDR1 and CDR2 are MDHEN and SYDVKM. This CDR3 spans 14 amino acids. CDR3 region: CASRTPPLPDTQYF. The CDR3 nucleotides are TGTGCCAGCAGAACTCCCCCGTTACCAGATACGCAGTATTTT.

The chain recombines TRBV7-6 with TRBJ1-1; 11 bases line up with TRBD1. From germline, CDR1 is SGHVS and CDR2 FNYEAQ. V dropped 3 bases and J dropped 0; count of bases not matched to a gene: 6. This CDR3 contains 17 residues. The CDR3 region has the DNA TGTGCCAGCAGCTTCGGGACAGGGGGACTAATGAACACTGAAGCTTTCTTT. It is translated as CASSFGTGGLMNTEAFF.

This clonotype was counted a few times. The V call is TRBV6-6, the J call TRBJ2-7, with TRBD1 as a possible D gene (6 bases). CDR1 is MNHNY and CDR2 is SVGAGI in the germline V gene (reference sequence). V shed 2 bases and J shed 5 bases, with 22 bases lying between them. The CDR3 runs to 17 residues. The CDR3 loop is CASSYTQGSPWGDEQYV. CDR3 nucleotide sequence: TGTGCCAGCAGTTACACGCAGGGGAGTCCTTGGGGAGACGAGCAGTACGTC.

This chain joins TRBV27 and TRBJ2-5; D is perhaps TRBD1 or TRBD2 (5 bases each). The germline CDR1 and CDR2 sequences are MNHEY and SMNVEV (reference sequence). The CDR3 is made up of 16 amino acids. Trimming removed 5 bases from V and 0 bases from J, with 16 bases in between. The CDR3 coding sequence is TGTGCCAGCAGTCCATATAACGGGGCGTACCAAGAGACCCAGTACTTC. It yields the protein CASSPYNGAYQETQYF.

The chain is built from TRBV19 and TRBJ2-5, with TRBD2 matching 12 bases. The trim removed 0 bases at V and 2 bases at J, leaving 1 base unmatched. The CDR3 extends over 16 amino acids. Germline V lookup: CDR1 LNHDA, CDR2 SQIVND (reference sequence). The CDR3 nucleotides read TGTGCCAGTAGTATAGAAGGGACTAGCGGGCAAGAGACCCAGTACTTC. As protein: CASSIEGTSGQETQYF.

The sample holds a few counts of this clonotype. The rearrangement links TRBV19 to TRBJ1-2, with a possible D match to TRBD1 (6 bases). The CDR3 loop spans 15 amino acids. CDR1 is LNHDA, CDR2 SQIVND, per germline (reference sequence). Between the trimmed V and J ends, which lost 6 bases and 3 bases, there was a span of 17 bases. In DNA, the CDR3 is TGTGCCAGTAGCCCTTTACAGGGTGCGGACTATGGCTACACCTTC. Translation: CASSPLQGADYGYTF.

The table lists this clonotype with a few counts. The chain joins TRBV6-6 to TRBJ2-2, with 7 bases matching TRBD1. CDR3 length: 15 residues. CDR1 and CDR2 from the germline V gene are MNHNY and SVGAGI (reference sequence). V was clipped by 6 bases and J by 5 bases; unmatched bases: 9. As DNA, the CDR3 is TGTGCCAGCAGCCCTAGGGGACAGAGAACCGGGGAGCTGTTTTTT. It translates to CASSPRGQRTGELFF.

The chain joins TRBV29-1 to TRBJ2-2; D uncertain. V gave up 2 bases and J gave up 6 bases, with 13 bases separating them. Germline V CDR1 and CDR2: SQVTM, ANQGSEA. The CDR3 runs 14 residues. The CDR3 here is CSVERSVPPGELFF. The CDR3 nucleotides read TGCAGCGTTGAACGGTCAGTCCCACCCGGGGAGCTGTTTTTT.

The chain employs TRBV20-1 and TRBJ2-7, with D perhaps matching TRBD1 or TRBD2 (6 bases each). This CDR3 comprises 13 residues. The ends were cut back, 6 bases at V and 3 bases at J, with 15 bases in the middle. The germline V gene has CDR1 DFQATT and CDR2 SNEGSKA (reference sequence). CDR3 in amino acids: CSARGRGFYEQYF. The CDR3 DNA reads TGCAGTGCCCGGGGGCGGGGTTTCTACGAGCAGTACTTC.

V gene TRBV5-6 combines with J gene TRBJ2-7, with 8 nucleotides matching TRBD1. With V trimmed by 3 bases and J by 7 bases, 6 bases remained unmatched. CDR1 is SGHDT, CDR2 YYEEEE, per germline. CDR3 length: 13 residues. The CDR3 loop reads CASSSGGAGEQYF. In DNA form, the CDR3 reads TGTGCCAGCAGCTCAGGGGGCGCGGGTGAGCAGTACTTC.

The V call is TRBV19, the J call TRBJ2-3; D is uncertain. The CDR3 is 13 amino acids. V gave up 3 bases and J gave up 6 bases, with 10 bases separating them. Per germline, CDR1 LNHDA and CDR2 SQIVND (reference sequence). CDR3 DNA: TGTGCCAGTAGTATGCCTAGTTCTGATACGCAGTATTTT. It yields the protein CASSMPSSDTQYF.

To note about this clonotype: A junction end diverges from the germline sequence, so it may reflect a read error. The chain recombines TRBV19 with TRBJ1-3, with D uncertain. Germline loops: CDR1 LNHDA, CDR2 SQIVND (reference sequence). This CDR3 region has 15 residues. The CDR3 DNA sequence: TGTGCCAGTAGCCCCGGGGTCGGAGCTGGAAACTCCATATATTTT. This translates into CASSPGVGAGNSIYF.

The chain uses TRBV19 and TRBJ1-1; 8 bases agree with TRBD1. The CDR3 loop spans 15 amino acids. The germline gives CDR1 LNHDA, CDR2 SQIVND (reference sequence). V shed 5 bases and J 10 bases; nucleotides not matched to a gene: 15. CDR3 protein: CASSHTGTGYQGAFF. The CDR3 DNA reads TGTGCCAGTAGTCATACCGGGACAGGCTACCAGGGAGCTTTCTTT.

On this clonotype: A much larger clone lies a single base off, so this may be a read error. This chain links TRBV6-5 with TRBJ2-1; D is ambiguous. V was cut by 6 bases and J by 4 bases, with 10 bases left in between. The CDR3 runs to 13 residues. The germline V gene encodes CDR1 MNHEY and CDR2 SVGAGI. CDR3 sequence (DNA): TGTGCCAGCAGACCAGACCGGTACAATGAGCAGTTCTTC. This codes for CASRPDRYNEQFF.

The chain recombines TRBV6-2 or TRBV6-3 with TRBJ1-6; 8 bases are a match to TRBD1. Per the germline V gene, CDR1 is MNHEY and CDR2 is SVGEGT. J was trimmed by 6 bases and V by 10 bases; bases with no gene match: 11. The CDR3 extends over 15 amino acids. The CDR3, as DNA: TGTGCCACCAGGACAGGGCCATGGGGTAATTCACCCCTCCACTTT. Amino acid sequence: CATRTGPWGNSPLHF.

A word on this clonotype: A much larger clone sits a single nucleotide away, making a read error possible. The chain recombines TRBV28 with TRBJ1-1; D remains ambiguous. CDR1 is MDHEN and CDR2 is SYDVKM in the germline V gene. The CDR3 covers 15 residues. Trimming stripped 5 bases from V and 0 bases from J, with 13 bases between. The CDR3 DNA sequence: TGTGCCAGCAGTGTCGGGCAGACCATGAACACTGAAGCTTTCTTT. It codes for CASSVGQTMNTEAFF.

This sequence joins TRBV19 and TRBJ2-5; TRBD1 matches at 9 bases. In germline, CDR1 is LNHDA, CDR2 SQIVND (reference sequence). Trimming removed 3 bases from V and 5 bases from J; junction bases left unmatched: 25. The length of the CDR3 is 21 residues. CDR3 sequence reads: CASSMTLTGGNSTWLDETQYF. For the CDR3, the DNA is TGTGCCAGTAGTATGACCTTGACAGGGGGAAATTCGACTTGGTTGGATGAGACCCAGTACTTC.

The CDR3 reads CAISEGRDYEQYV. In DNA form, the CDR3 reads TGTGCCATCAGTGAGGGCAGAGACTACGAGCAGTACGTC. The gene calls are TRBV10-3 and TRBJ2-7; D uncertain. Germline lookup yields CDR1 ENHRY and CDR2 SYGVKD. The CDR3 runs to 13 residues. With 2 bases removed from V and 3 bases from J, the gap between germline ends came to 8 bases.

This clonotype was observed a few times. V usage is TRBV11-2 and J usage is TRBJ2-3; the match to TRBD2 covers 12 bases. Germline V gene lookup returns CDR1 SGHAT and CDR2 FQNNGV. J was trimmed by 4 bases and V by 3 bases; bases with no gene match: 5. The CDR3 extends over 16 amino acids. The DNA of the CDR3 is TGTGCCAGCAGCTTTTGGACTAGCGGGGAATCAGATACGCAGTATTTT. Amino acid sequence: CASSFWTSGESDTQYF.

This chain links TRBV27 with TRBJ1-1, with D perhaps TRBD1 (5 bases). Per the germline V gene, CDR1 is MNHEY and CDR2 is SMNVEV (reference sequence). The CDR3 length is 13 residues. V dropped 5 bases and J dropped 5 bases, with 12 bases sitting between them. In DNA form, the CDR3 reads TGTGCCAGCAGTGACCAGGGTTTAACTGAAGCTTTCTTT. Amino acid sequence: CASSDQGLTEAFF.

The V call is TRBV12-3 or TRBV12-4, the J call TRBJ2-3; 14 bases are a match to TRBD2. V lost 5 bases, J lost 3 bases, and 10 bases stayed unmatched. This CDR3 contains 18 residues. The chain's CDR3 is CASSPRLAGGRVTDTQYF. DNA of the CDR3: TGTGCCAGCAGTCCGCGACTAGCGGGGGGGCGAGTGACAGATACGCAGTATTTT.

This clonotype was counted ten times or more. This chain links TRBV7-2 with TRBJ2-3; either TRBD1 or TRBD2 may fit D (5 bases each). This CDR3 is 14 amino acids long. Germline values: CDR1 SGHTA, CDR2 FQGNSA. Trimming left V 1 base short and J 6 bases short, with 11 bases between. CDR3 residues: CASSLVPGPDTQYF. CDR3 in DNA: TGTGCCAGCAGCTTAGTCCCGGGGCCGGATACGCAGTATTTT.

This clonotype has more than one count but fewer than ten. The chain is built from TRBV7-8 and TRBJ2-5; 10 bases are shared with TRBD2. V trimming: 5 bases; J trimming: 4 bases; junction bases outside the gene matches: 7. The CDR3 is 15 amino acids. CDR1 and CDR2 from the germline V gene are SGHVS and FQNEAQ. The CDR3 here is CASSPPGLALETQYF. CDR3 in DNA: TGTGCCAGCAGCCCGCCGGGACTAGCGTTAGAGACCCAGTACTTC.

The V and J genes are TRBV29-1 and TRBJ2-1; D may be TRBD1 (6 bases). TRBJ2-7 matches the DNA end more closely, so the J call is doubtful. The CDR3 has 14 amino acids. Germline lookup yields CDR1 SQVTM and CDR2 ANQGSEA. In DNA form, the CDR3 reads TGCAGCGCCGATACAGGGTTGTCCTACAATGAGCAGTACTTC. This translates into CSADTGLSYNEQYF.

This clonotype was picked up a small number of times. The chain uses TRBV27 and TRBJ2-3, with a weak D call TRBD2 (6 bases). Trimming took off 5 bases at V and 0 bases at J, with 12 bases between the two ends. The germline V gene encodes CDR1 MNHEY and CDR2 SMNVEV (reference sequence). The length of the CDR3 is 15 residues. The CDR3 DNA follows: TGTGCCAGCAGTCCCGCGGGACCTAGCACAGATACGCAGTATTTT. It encodes CASSPAGPSTDTQYF.

This clonotype turned up a few times. The chain employs TRBV25-1 and TRBJ1-1, with D possibly matching TRBD1 (5 bases). The length of the CDR3 is 13 residues. Deletions cut 4 bases from V and 7 bases from J, with 13 bases between. Germline-derived CDR1 and CDR2 are MGHDK and SYGVNS. The CDR3 DNA reads as TGTGCCAGCAGTGGAGCTACGGGGGGTGAAGCTTTCTTT. Residues: CASSGATGGEAFF. Together with reference TRBV25-1 and TRBJ1-1, the CDR3 gives the full variable domain: EADIYQTPRYLVIGTGKKITLECSQTMGHDKMYWYQQDPGMELHLIHYSYGVNSTEKGDLSSESTVSRIRTEHFPLTLESARPSHTSQYLCASSGATGGEAFFGQGTRLTVV.

About this clonotype itself: A junction boundary mismatches the germline segment, possibly from a read error. The V call is TRBV6-4, the J call TRBJ2-1; D gene uncertain. The germline CDR1 and CDR2 sequences are MRHNA and SNTAGT. This CDR3 region has 9 residues. The CDR3 spells CASSVPGLF. CDR3 in DNA: TGTGCCAGCAGTGTCCCGGGCCTCTTC.

The chain combines TRBV4-1 with TRBJ1-1; 10 bases fit TRBD1. Germline-derived CDR1 and CDR2 are MGHRA and YSYEKL. V lost 4 bases and J lost 6; bases outside the gene matches: 2. The CDR3 has 13 residues. The DNA for the CDR3 is TGCGCCAGCAGCCGCGGACAGGGGGCTGAAGCTTTCTTT. This sequence encodes CASSRGQGAEAFF.

This clonotype has at least ten counts. This chain uses TRBV7-2 with TRBJ2-1; 12 bases match TRBD2. Germline V gene data show CDR1 as SGHTA and CDR2 as FQGNSA. V was clipped by 4 bases and J by 3 bases; unmatched bases: 1. The CDR3 is 15 residues long. The CDR3 region is CASSSGLAGYNEQFF. CDR3 nucleotides: TGTGCCAGCAGCTCGGGACTAGCGGGCTACAATGAGCAGTTCTTC.